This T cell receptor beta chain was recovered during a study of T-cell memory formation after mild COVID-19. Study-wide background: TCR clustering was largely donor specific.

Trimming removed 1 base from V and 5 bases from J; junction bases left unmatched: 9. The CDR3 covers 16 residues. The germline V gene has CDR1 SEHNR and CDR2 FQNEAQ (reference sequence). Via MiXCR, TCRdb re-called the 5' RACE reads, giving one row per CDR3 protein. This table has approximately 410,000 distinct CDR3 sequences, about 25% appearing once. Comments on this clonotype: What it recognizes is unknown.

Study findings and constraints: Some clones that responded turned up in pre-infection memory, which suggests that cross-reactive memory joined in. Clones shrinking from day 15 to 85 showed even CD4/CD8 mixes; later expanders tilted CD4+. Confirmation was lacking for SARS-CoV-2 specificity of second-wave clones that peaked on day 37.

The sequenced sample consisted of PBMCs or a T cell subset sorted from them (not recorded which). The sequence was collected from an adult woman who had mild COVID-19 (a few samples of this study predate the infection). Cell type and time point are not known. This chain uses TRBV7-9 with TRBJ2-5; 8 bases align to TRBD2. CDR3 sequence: CASSLGTSGVQETQYF. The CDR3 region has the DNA TGTGCCAGCAGCTTAGGAACTAGCGGAGTCCAGGAGACCCAGTACTTC.